This T cell receptor (beta chain) emerged from a study of OX40 agonist ivuxolimab in advanced cancers. Study-level background: Patients were under 90% male with ages roughly 23 to 79, mean approximately 58.

Turning to this clone: The antigen is not known.

Trimming shortened V by 2 bases and J by 5 bases, and 12 bases separated the two germline ends. This CDR3 has 14 amino acids. The germline V gene encodes CDR1 SGHDN and CDR2 FVKESK. General study findings and limits: Among the least clonally expanded were partial responders at 0.1-3.0 mg/kg. Researchers report that CD8+ T cells had, on average, more expanded clones than CD4+.

TCRdb's copy holds only in-frame clones and misses some; the assay was immunoSEQ multiplex PCR. The table shows about 82,000 clones, with roughly 85% occurring only once. This receptor was obtained from an adult with an advanced solid tumor such as melanoma, head and neck, liver or kidney cancer. Source: CD4+ or CD8+ T cells sorted from blood, taken in a trial of the OX40 agonist ivuxolimab. V and J are TRBV14 and TRBJ1-2, with D unclear. The CDR3 is CASSQNTQSYGYTF. CDR3 bases: TGTGCCAGCAGCCAAAACACGCAGTCGTATGGCTACACCTTC.